Listed below are T cell receptor beta chains from one sample, sequenced in a study of cytomegalovirus exposure and HLA in healthy donors. The table came from immunoSEQ multiplex PCR; TCRdb's copy has only in-frame clones and leaves some out. Its table lists over 120,000 clones. The sequencing input was PBMCs. These receptor sequences come from a male donor in good health and CMV-seronegative. Each CDR3 is given with its conserved first and last residue. D genes are given only for firm matches.

d_call	cdr3_length	j_call	v_call	cdr3_aa	cdr3_nt
NA	15	TRBJ2-2	TRBV6-1	CASSPIAANTGELFF	TGTGCCAGCAGCCCCATAGCGGCTAACACCGGGGAGCTGTTTTTT
NA	14	TRBJ1-5	TRBV6-5	CATWAGGSYQPQHF	TGTGCCACCTGGGCGGGGGGTTCTTATCAGCCCCAGCATTTT
NA	11	TRBJ1-4	TRBV29-1	CSGRDREKLFF	TGCAGCGGCAGGGATCGGGAAAAACTGTTTTTT
TRBD2	11	TRBJ2-3	TRBV19	CASALADTQYF	TGTGCCAGTGCACTAGCGGATACGCAGTATTTT
TRBD1	15	TRBJ1-4	TRBV7-9	CASSLAGTGEQKLFF	TGTGCCAGCAGCTTAGCCGGGACAGGGGAGCAAAAACTGTTTTTT
NA	13	TRBJ1-5	TRBV4-1	CASSSYTYQPQHF	TGCGCCAGCAGCTCGTACACATATCAGCCCCAGCATTTT
NA	16	TRBJ1-1	TRBV7-9	CASSLLARGPDTEAFF	TGTGCCAGCAGCCTCCTGGCGCGGGGGCCCGACACTGAAGCTTTCTTT
NA	13	TRBJ2-5	TRBV7-7	CASSLEPQETQYF	TGTGCTAGCAGCTTGGAGCCGCAAGAGACCCAGTACTTC
NA	15	TRBJ2-7	TRBV5-1	CASSLALASDYEQYF	TGCGCCAGCAGCTTGGCCCTAGCTTCGGACTACGAGCAGTACTTC
NA	15	TRBJ1-2	TRBV4-2	CASSQDLPGNYGYTF	TGTGCCAGCAGCCAAGATCTCCCGGGAAACTATGGCTACACCTTC
NA	14	TRBJ2-5	TRBV7-9	CASSFTGEVETQYF	TGTGCCAGCAGCTTTACAGGGGAGGTGGAGACCCAGTACTTC
NA	14	TRBJ2-3	TRBV27	CASSLRETTDTQYF	TGTGCCAGCAGTTTGAGGGAGACGACAGATACGCAGTATTTT
TRBD2	14	TRBJ2-2	TRBV2	CAVRGSGSIGELFF	TGTGCCGTCCGAGGCAGCGGGAGCATCGGGGAGCTGTTTTTT
TRBD2	14	TRBJ2-1	TRBV27	CATREGSSYNEQFF	TGTGCCACCCGGGAGGGGAGCTCCTACAATGAGCAGTTCTTC
NA	13	TRBJ2-1	TRBV4-1	CASSQGSWDSAVF	TGCGCCAGCAGCCAAGGCTCTTGGGACTCCGCAGTCTTC
NA	13	TRBJ2-7	TRBV30	CAWSGGREHEQYF	TGTGCCTGGAGTGGAGGGAGAGAACACGAGCAGTACTTC
TRBD1	17	TRBJ2-5	TRBV29-1	CSVEDPSYRGTQETQYF	TGCAGCGTTGAAGATCCTTCTTACAGGGGAACACAAGAGACCCAGTACTTC
TRBD2	15	TRBJ2-3	TRBV9	CASSRSGIWTDTQYF	TGTGCCAGCAGCCGTAGCGGGATTTGGACAGATACGCAGTATTTT
TRBD1	14	TRBJ1-5	TRBV27	CASSFGQGHQPQHF	TGTGCCAGCAGTTTTGGACAGGGCCATCAGCCCCAGCATTTT
NA	16	TRBJ2-1	TRBV11-3	CASSLGQGSSYNEQFF	TGTGCCAGCAGCTTAGGGCAGGGGAGCTCCTACAATGAGCAGTTCTTC
TRBD2	14	TRBJ2-1	TRBV6-6	CASRGLAEKSEQFF	TGTGCCAGCAGGGGACTAGCGGAGAAGAGTGAGCAGTTCTTC
NA	13	TRBJ2-5	TRBV15	CATSRDLKETQYF	TGTGCCACCAGCAGAGACCTTAAAGAGACCCAGTACTTC
TRBD1	14	TRBJ2-7	TRBV19	CASSPSGGHYEQYF	TGTGCCAGTAGTCCGTCAGGGGGCCACTACGAGCAGTACTTC
NA	13	TRBJ1-2	TRBV5-4	CASSLDSRVGYTF	TGTGCCAGCAGCTTGGACTCCAGGGTTGGCTACACCTTC
TRBD1	14	TRBJ1-1	TRBV19	CASITTGGRTEAFF	TGTGCCAGTATAACTACAGGGGGCCGGACTGAAGCTTTCTTT
TRBD1	14	TRBJ1-1	TRBV5-5	CASSLKAGGTEAFF	TGTGCCAGCAGCTTGAAGGCAGGGGGTACTGAAGCTTTCTTT
NA	13	TRBJ2-7	TRBV9	CASSLRGSGEQYF	TGTGCCAGCAGCCTTCGGGGAAGTGGCGAGCAGTACTTC
TRBD1	13	TRBJ2-7	TRBV27	CASSLTGAYEQYF	TGTGCCAGCAGCCTGACAGGGGCTTACGAGCAGTACTTC
TRBD1	17	TRBJ2-6	TRBV12-5	CASGRDRASSGANVLTF	TGTGCTAGTGGTCGGGACAGGGCCAGCTCTGGGGCCAACGTCCTGACTTTC
NA	11	TRBJ1-2	TRBV29-1	CSFRVSSGHTF	TGCAGCTTCAGGGTTTCGTCTGGCCACACCTTC
TRBD2	16	TRBJ2-3	TRBV7-9	CASSFRGGLAADTQYF	TGTGCCAGCAGCTTCAGGGGAGGACTAGCTGCAGATACGCAGTATTTT